This T cell receptor beta chain was sequenced during a study of shared clonotypes between healthy human individuals. Findings and limits, study-wide: Of the naive CD4 clonotypes, approximately 5% were shared across a handful of donors.

Only in-frame clones appear in the TCRdb table, and some are missing; sequencing was by immunoSEQ multiplex PCR. The table has 2 million to 2.5 million clones, approximately 95% seen once; the top ten hold 0.3% to 0.4%. This clone was observed a single time. Its antigen is not known. Trimming pared 5 bases from V and 9 bases from J, leaving 17 bases between. In germline, CDR1 is MNHEY, CDR2 SMNVEV (reference sequence). The CDR3 length is 13 residues. Memory CD4+ cells were the fraction left after CD45RA+ naive selection. Input material: naive CD4+ T cells from PBMCs. Subset defined: CD45RA+ positively selected. The receptor comes from a man aged 18 to 30 in good health. Some clones in this sample may be carry-over from other donors' samples. The chain employs TRBV27 and TRBJ2-7; the D is unclear. CDR3 DNA: TGTGCCAGCAGTCTAGGGATGGATTCGGGGCAGTACTTC. Translation: CASSLGMDSGQYF.